The text below deals with one TCR beta chain. The target of this receptor is not known. Per-base quality was not reported, and no clone a single base away is much larger than it. Using the deep immunoSEQ assay, TCR CDR3 regions were amplified from genomic DNA by multiplex PCR. Extracted genomic DNA from each cell subset was spread evenly across all wells of several immunoSEQ 96-well plates, with each plate serving as a replicate. For sorted subsets, roughly 0.2 ug genomic DNA, equal to 30,000 to 35,000 T cell genomes, was loaded into each replicate PCR. Purified libraries were measured with a Qubit 3.0 fluorometer, size-checked on a Bioanalyzer 2100, and measured again with the KAPA Library Quantification kit. Each immunoSEQ 96-well plate was sequenced on its own single-read 150-cycle Illumina NextSeq 550 flow cell. The authors' analysis ran thus. Because only junctional sequences without quality scores were contained in the immunoSEQ output, filtering matching that applied to full-length reads could not be performed. Sequences were annotated with PyIR, a Python wrapper for IgBLAST v1.9, using IMGT germline references to assign V/J genes and CDR3. Reads were removed for weak V/J assignments (E-value above 1e-6), missing CDR3, stop codons, out-of-frame junctions, or ambiguous translated residues. V3J clonotypes were defined as sequences sharing an identical inferred V gene, J gene, and CDR3 amino acid sequence. Percentage overlap between repertoires was computed as shared unique clonotypes divided by the size of the smaller repertoire. Three approaches were used to assess repertoire richness: RTK rarefaction, the Chao1 estimator, and Recon v2.1 estimates of unobserved clonotypes. Generation probabilities were computed with OLGA for all TCRbeta clonotypes obtained by the gDNA method from four donors. In its TCRdb copy, this immuneACCESS table keeps in-frame sequences only and misses some clones. Where compared with another copy, unresolved V genes explain less than half of these, and the others have no known cause. That table furnishes V, J and clone size, whereas the DNA furnished D and trimming. Counted in this sample were roughly 1 million clones; around 75% of them appeared once. The top ten hold roughly 1.5% of the sample.

Trimming leaves V shorter by 3 bases and J shorter by 7 bases, with the junction holding 11 bases beyond the gene matches. CDR1 and CDR2 are drawn from the germline V gene: SGHRS, YFSETQ. From cysteine to phenylalanine, the CDR3 is 15 amino acids long. Here the CDR3 DNA is all that survives: 45 bases in frame from base 1. This specimen belongs to a study of shared clonotypes between healthy human individuals (dated by TCRdb to between 2020 and 2021). Regarding the complete study: The cohort comprised a couple of women and a few men aged 18 to 49 years. Per donor, leukapheresis produced somewhere between about 0.94 and 9 billion PBMCs. Per donor, three plates each were used for CD4 naive and CD4 memory, two for CD8 naive, and one for CD8 memory. Libraries were prepared and TCR repertoires were sequenced by different laboratories using diverse techniques, in order to increase sequencing depth and limit assay-specific biases. To estimate repertoire size and how much clonotypes are shared between individuals, the study performed deep sequencing of blood TCR repertoires from about five healthy adults. What the study reported, not specific to this receptor: Pairwise subsampling indicated that sequencing depth was expected to affect the degree of clonotype sharing among donors. Naive subsets generally had larger estimated clonotype richness than memory subsets did. The genetic and exposure-history diversity represented was limited by the small number of donors. Incomplete sequencing was indicated by rarefaction of sorted-subset datasets, despite the large sequencing depth. Sampling was limited to blood, and TCR repertoires in tissue likely differ from TCR repertoires in blood. Sharing across a few donors was observed for around 4.8% of naive CD4, less than 4% of naive CD8, about 2.3% of memory CD4, and 0.4% of memory CD8 clonotypes. Higher generation probabilities were observed for clonotypes shared by all four sorted-subset donors than for non-shared clonotypes.

Healthy HIV-negative adults with no recently reported acute infections or vaccinations were included as donors. Every donor was a Caucasian adult living in Nashville, Tennessee, USA. Magnetic negative selection was used to enrich CD4+ T cells, after which naive cells were positively selected on CD45RA and the negative fraction became the memory subset. Blood was obtained by leukapheresis, after which PBMCs were separated by Ficoll-Histopaque density gradient centrifugation and cryopreserved in liquid nitrogen vapor phase. Analytical flow cytometry was used to check the purity and quantity of each magnetically sorted T cell population. From each sorted fraction, genomic DNA was isolated and quantified by UV absorbance on a Nanodrop 2000c.

The source is a young man in good health. Sequenced input: memory CD4+ T cells sorted from blood. The cell subset or site label corresponds to: CD45RA-negative fraction. Recombination joined TRBV5-1 with TRBJ1-2; TRBD1 agrees with 8 junctional bases. The bases read TGCGCCAGCAGCTCCGAGCGGACAGGGTCTCGTGGCTACACCTTC. This translates into CASSSERTGSRGYTF.